This TCR beta chain was obtained from a study of cytomegalovirus exposure and HLA in healthy donors. In its sample, this clone was seen once. PCR used 60 Vbeta primers and 13 Jbeta primers. Generated by immunoSEQ multiplex PCR, the TCRdb table keeps only in-frame clones and is missing some. The data contain 90,000 to 110,000 clones, nearly 80% of them seen just once; the ten biggest clones take up 1% to 1.5%. This CDR3 is 18 amino acids long. The germline V gene has CDR1 LGHNA and CDR2 YSLEER. The V gene lost 0 bases and the J gene lost 8 bases, with 25 bases spanning the gap. V and J are TRBV4-3 and TRBJ1-2, with D uncertain. The sequenced sample was PBMCs. The receptor's source is a young man in good health and CMV-seronegative. The CDR3 region has the DNA TGCGCCAGCAGCCAAGAGCTCCAACTGACGAGAGGGCAATTCGGCTACACCTTC. Translating gives CASSQELQLTRGQFGYTF.